This entry lists 27 T cell receptor beta chains sequenced from one sample in a study of blood T cell repertoires in COVID-19. Repertoires were generated with immunoSEQ multiplex PCR, while TCRdb's copy carries only in-frame clones and drops some. The sample yields around 320,000 clones, roughly nine tenths seen once. Input material: PBMCs or T cells enriched from blood (not recorded which). The receptors were sampled from a woman in her 30s who had been exposed to COVID-19.

This clone was detected only once. V usage is TRBV5-1 and J usage is TRBJ1-6; the D gene is possibly TRBD1 (5 bases). This CDR3 spans 16 amino acids. Deletions cut 3 bases from V and 0 bases from J, with 10 bases between. Looked up from germline, CDR1 is SGHRS and CDR2 is YFSETQ. This chain's CDR3 is CASSSTESSYNSPLHF. CDR3 DNA: TGCGCCAGCAGCTCGACAGAGAGCTCCTATAATTCACCCCTCCACTTT.

V and J are TRBV7-9 and TRBJ1-2; 12 bases fit TRBD1. V gave up 6 bases and J gave up 7 bases; unmatched junction bases: 3. Germline V gives CDR1 SEHNR, CDR2 FQNEAQ (reference sequence). The CDR3 extends over 13 amino acids. The CDR3 reads CASRRDRGLGYTF. The CDR3 nucleotides are TGTGCCAGCAGACGGGACAGGGGGCTTGGCTACACCTTC.

The chain carries TRBV7-2 and TRBJ2-1, with 7 bases lining up with TRBD2. CDR1 is SGHTA, CDR2 FQGNSA, per germline. Trimming took 1 base from V and 4 from J; bases not matched to a gene: 4. The CDR3 extends over 15 amino acids. The CDR3 DNA sequence: TGTGCCAGCAGCTTAGGCCTAGCGGAATACAATGAGCAGTTCTTC. Translation gives CASSLGLAEYNEQFF.

In this sample, this clone turned up once. This chain uses TRBV12-3 or TRBV12-4 with TRBJ2-7; TRBD1 matches 7 bases. The junction had 3 bases not matched to a gene; V was cut back by 3 bases and J by 4 bases. The CDR3 runs to 13 residues. CDR3 DNA: TGTGCCAGCAGTTTCGACAGGGAATACGAGCAGTACTTC. Protein product: CASSFDREYEQYF.

This chain links TRBV5-8 with TRBJ1-1; 8 bases map to TRBD1. The germline CDR1 and CDR2 sequences are SGHTS and YDEGEE. V shed 4 bases, J shed 1 base, and the junction held 12 bases outside the gene matches. The CDR3 runs 17 residues. CDR3 sequence reads: CASSTYRGEGGNTEAFF. CDR3 DNA: TGTGCCAGCAGCACCTACAGGGGGGAAGGCGGGAACACTGAAGCTTTCTTT.

The CDR3 DNA is TGTGCCATCAGTGAGCCGAGGGGGCAGTCCAATCAGCCCCAGCATTTT. The encoded protein is CAISEPRGQSNQPQHF. The chain combines TRBV10-3 with TRBJ1-5; 7 nucleotides agree with TRBD1. CDR1 and CDR2 (germline): ENHRY, SYGVKD. This CDR3 is built from 16 residues. V lost 2 bases and J lost 3; bases outside the gene matches: 7.

The chain is built from TRBV20-1 and TRBJ1-2; D remains unclear. V lost 3 bases and J 8 bases, leaving 10 bases between the germline ends. This CDR3 contains 11 residues. In germline, CDR1 is DFQATT, CDR2 SNEGSKA (reference sequence). The CDR3, as DNA: TGCAGTGCTAGGACAAGACGGGGCTACACCTTC. This codes for CSARTRRGYTF.

The gene calls are TRBV4-3 and TRBJ1-5, with 8 bases matching TRBD1. Trimming removed 4 bases from V and 7 bases from J; junction bases left unmatched: 6. Germline V gene data show CDR1 as LGHNA and CDR2 as YSLEER. The CDR3 loop spans 14 amino acids. The CDR3 DNA is TGCGCCAGCAGCCTTGACAGGGGCTACCAGCCCCAGCATTTT. Its translation is CASSLDRGYQPQHF.

The chain employs TRBV5-4 and TRBJ1-2; 7 bases map to TRBD1. With 4 bases clipped from V and 5 bases from J, the junction kept 8 bases outside the gene matches. This CDR3 region has 14 residues. Looked up from germline, CDR1 is SGHNT and CDR2 is YYREEE (reference sequence). The CDR3: CASSPTGAQYGYTF. CDR3 bases: TGTGCCAGCAGCCCCACAGGGGCCCAATATGGCTACACCTTC.

CDR3 residues: CASSSFPDNYGYTF. The CDR3 DNA is TGCGCCAGCAGTAGCTTCCCTGACAACTATGGCTACACCTTC. V usage is TRBV4-1 and J usage is TRBJ1-2; D is ambiguous. Germline CDR1 MGHRA, CDR2 YSYEKL. V lost 6 bases, J lost 2 bases, and 13 bases lay in between. There are 14 residues in the CDR3.

The J gene is TRBJ1-2, the V gene TRBV5-6, with a weak D call TRBD1 (6 bases). Trimming cost V 4 bases and J 1 base, with 20 bases left between them. From germline, CDR1 is SGHDT and CDR2 YYEEEE. This CDR3 contains 17 residues. The CDR3 DNA reads as TGTGCCAGCAGCGGACCCGCAGGGGACGGGGTTAACTATGGCTACACCTTC. Its translation: CASSGPAGDGVNYGYTF.

CDR3 in DNA: TGCGCCAGCAGCGCGACTAGCGGGGTTGAGCAGTACTTC. It encodes CASSATSGVEQYF. This chain links TRBV4-1 with TRBJ2-7; 11 nucleotides agree with TRBD2. V trimming: 5 bases; J trimming: 7 bases; junction bases outside the gene matches: 4. CDR1 MGHRA and CDR2 YSYEKL come from the germline V gene. CDR3 length: 13 residues.

The chain combines TRBV10-3 with TRBJ2-7, with TRBD1 identical over 10 bases. This CDR3 is built from 15 residues. Germline V gives CDR1 ENHRY, CDR2 SYGVKD. V lost 10 bases, J lost 4 bases, and 13 bases stayed unmatched. CDR3 sequence: CATQTGGGSTYEQYF. In DNA, the CDR3 is TGTGCCACCCAGACAGGGGGCGGGAGTACGTACGAGCAGTACTTC.

For the CDR3, the DNA is TGTGCCAGCAGCCTCCTGACAACCTACGAGCAGTACTTC. Amino acids: CASSLLTTYEQYF. The chain is built from TRBV7-9 and TRBJ2-7; D gene unclear. This CDR3 region has 13 residues. CDR1 and CDR2 (germline): SEHNR, FQNEAQ (reference sequence). The ends were cut back, 5 bases at V and 2 bases at J, with 10 bases in the middle. The full variable domain, its missing parts supplied by reference TRBV7-9 and TRBJ2-7, is DTGVSQNPRHKITKRGQNVTFRCDPISEHNRLYWYRQTLGQGPEFLTYFQNEAQLEKSRLLSDRFSAERPKGSFSTLEIQRTEQGDSAMYLCASSLLTTYEQYFGPGTRLTVT.

The V call is TRBV2, the J call TRBJ1-5; 8 bases match TRBD1. Germline V gives CDR1 SNHLY, CDR2 FYNNEI. With V trimmed by 7 bases and J by 4 bases, 9 bases remained unmatched. The CDR3 consists of 15 residues. The CDR3 nucleotides are TGTGCCAGCAATCCGAGGACAGGGAGGAATCAGCCCCAGCATTTT. Its protein is CASNPRTGRNQPQHF.

CDR3 nucleotides: TGCGCCAGCAGCCAAGGACAGGGGCGACACAATGAGCAGTTCTTC. Translated: CASSQGQGRHNEQFF. The gene calls are TRBV4-3 and TRBJ2-1; TRBD1 matches at 8 bases. With V trimmed by 1 base and J by 5 bases, 4 bases remained unmatched. The CDR3 spans 15 residues. Germline V CDR1 and CDR2: LGHNA, YSLEER.

CDR3 coding DNA: TGTGCCAGCAGTGAGGGGACAGGGGCGTATATCTATGGCTACACCTTC. It yields the protein CASSEGTGAYIYGYTF. This chain connects TRBV2 to TRBJ1-2, with 10 bases matching TRBD1. The V and J ends lost 3 bases and 4 bases, in that order; junction bases with no gene match: 8. CDR1 and CDR2 from the germline V gene are SNHLY and FYNNEI. The CDR3 is 16 residues long.

The chain employs TRBV7-6 and TRBJ1-2; the D is unclear. The CDR3 extends over 14 amino acids. CDR1 and CDR2 from the germline V gene are SGHVS and FNYEAQ. V gave up 1 base and J gave up 5 bases, with 11 bases separating them. The chain's CDR3 is CASSLESDGYGYTF. CDR3 DNA sequence: TGTGCCAGCAGCTTAGAGTCAGACGGGTATGGCTACACCTTC.

The table lists this clone with a count of one. As DNA, the CDR3 is TGTGCCAGCAGTTCGTTGGACAGGGTCTATGGCTACACCTTC. As protein: CASSSLDRVYGYTF. The V gene is TRBV27, the J gene TRBJ1-2; 8 nucleotides align to TRBD1. The trim removed 4 bases at V and 4 bases at J, leaving 5 bases unmatched. This CDR3 is 14 amino acids long. Germline-derived CDR1 and CDR2 are MNHEY and SMNVEV (reference sequence).

This clone was found once. This chain connects TRBV4-3 to TRBJ1-1; 8 bases map to TRBD1. The CDR3 totals 17 residues. Trimming removed 0 bases from V and 1 base from J; junction bases left unmatched: 7. Per the germline V gene, CDR1 is LGHNA and CDR2 is YSLEER. The CDR3 coding sequence is TGCGCCAGCAGCCAAGAGGGGGCAGGGGGCAGGAACACTGAAGCTTTCTTT. Protein sequence: CASSQEGAGGRNTEAFF.

The chain joins TRBV7-9 to TRBJ1-4, with a possible D match to TRBD1 (5 bases). Trimming pared 5 bases from V and 3 bases from J, leaving 19 bases between. The CDR3 totals 17 residues. Germline V CDR1 and CDR2: SEHNR, FQNEAQ (reference sequence). The CDR3 loop is CASSPFRELKANEKLFF. The CDR3 coding sequence is TGTGCCAGCAGCCCCTTCAGGGAATTAAAGGCTAATGAAAAACTGTTTTTT.

The CDR3 here is CASSVDQRGIQETQYF. Written as DNA, the CDR3 is TGTGCCAGCAGCGTAGATCAGCGGGGGATACAAGAGACCCAGTACTTC. The rearrangement joins TRBV9 to TRBJ2-5; 8 bases agree with TRBD2. V lost 0 bases and J lost 2; bases outside the gene matches: 6. CDR3 length equals 16 residues. From germline, CDR1 is SGDLS and CDR2 YYNGEE.

This rearrangement joins TRBV5-1 to TRBJ1-2; 7 bases are a match to TRBD1. V lost 1 base to trimming and J lost 4 bases; unmatched junction nucleotides: 10. CDR1 and CDR2 (germline): SGHRS, YFSETQ. The CDR3 runs to 16 residues. Here the CDR3 DNA reads TGCGCCAGCAGCTTGCAGCCAGGGGGTTCCGGCTATGGCTACACCTTC. Translating gives CASSLQPGGSGYGYTF. The entire variable domain, with the rest obtained from reference TRBV5-1 and TRBJ1-2, is as follows: KAGVTQTPRYLIKTRGQQVTLSCSPISGHRSVSWYQQTPGQGLQFLFEYFSETQRNKGNFPGRFSGRQFSNSRSEMNVSTLELGDSALYLCASSLQPGGSGYGYTFGSGTRLTVV.

The chain joins TRBV27 to TRBJ2-3, with D possibly matching TRBD1 (6 bases). This CDR3 is built from 17 residues. CDR1 MNHEY and CDR2 SMNVEV come from the germline V gene (reference sequence). Trimming took off 5 bases at V and 0 bases at J, with 18 bases between the two ends. Here the CDR3 reads CASSIRTGIGSTDTQYF. The DNA of the CDR3 is TGTGCCAGCAGTATCCGAACAGGGATTGGGAGCACAGATACGCAGTATTTT.

V and J are TRBV4-1 and TRBJ1-2, with TRBD1 as a possible D gene (5 bases). The CDR3 loop spans 14 amino acids. The V gene's germline CDR1 is MGHRA and CDR2 YSYEKL. V gave up 0 bases and J gave up 7 bases, with 12 bases separating them. CDR3: CASSQDPGGVGYTF. CDR3 DNA: TGCGCCAGCAGCCAAGATCCGGGGGGTGTTGGCTACACCTTC.

The genes are TRBV5-5 and TRBJ2-2; D might be TRBD2 (6 bases). This CDR3 has 13 amino acids. Germline CDR1 is SGHKS and CDR2 is YYEKEE (reference sequence). The V end lost 5 bases, the J end lost 9 bases, and 14 bases lay between the germline ends. The CDR3 reads CASRGGPSWELFF. Written as DNA, the CDR3 is TGTGCCAGCAGGGGGGGACCGAGCTGGGAGCTGTTTTTT.

V and J are TRBV30 and TRBJ1-1, with D perhaps matching TRBD1 (6 bases). V lost 2 bases to trimming and J lost 6 bases, with 13 bases between them. This CDR3 is built from 13 residues. CDR1 is GTSNPN, CDR2 SVGIG, per germline (reference sequence). CDR3 loop: CAWSPRDRSEAFF. The CDR3 DNA sequence: TGTGCCTGGAGTCCCCGAGACAGGTCTGAAGCTTTCTTT.